These 6 T cell receptor beta chains were all obtained from the same sample, sequenced in a study of human T cells and chemical hapten exposure. Time point meaning: patch test 2, 6 weeks after DPC sensitization. Regarding treatment: therapeutic diphenylcyclopropenone sensitization with weekly scalp DPC. TCRdb re-derived calls from the RACE reads in MiXCR, one entry per CDR3 protein. The table has about 40,000 distinct CDR3 sequences, 3% to 3.5% seen once. The sequences come from whole blood, collected in connection with sensitization to the hapten diphenylcyclopropenone (DPC). These receptors came from a man between 40 and 49 years old with alopecia areata. Some clones in this sample may be carry-over from other donors' samples.

This clonotype has ten or more counts. The chain is built from TRBV28 and TRBJ1-1, with unresolved D. The CDR3 sequence is 17 residues long. The ends were cut back, 6 bases at V and 4 bases at J, with 24 bases in the middle. Germline assignment: CDR1 MDHEN and CDR2 SYDVKM. Here the CDR3 reads CASSPSGISVAGTEAFF. The CDR3 DNA is TGTGCCAGCAGCCCTTCGGGGATCTCCGTTGCAGGCACTGAAGCTTTCTTT.

Many counts were recorded for this clonotype. The V gene is TRBV7-9, the J gene TRBJ2-3, with no clear D. Germline CDR1 and CDR2: SEHNR and FQNEAQ (reference sequence). This CDR3 has 16 residues. V lost 4 bases to trimming and J lost 0 bases, with 14 bases between them. In nucleotides, the CDR3 is TGTGCCAGCAGCTCCGGTAGCCGACCAAGCACAGATACGCAGTATTTT. As protein: CASSSGSRPSTDTQYF. Together with reference TRBV7-9 and TRBJ2-3, the CDR3 gives the full variable domain: DTGVSQNPRHKITKRGQNVTFRCDPISEHNRLYWYRQTLGQGPEFLTYFQNEAQLEKSRLLSDRFSAERPKGSFSTLEIQRTEQGDSAMYLCASSSGSRPSTDTQYFGPGTRLTVL.

This clonotype was found many times. The chain combines TRBV28 with TRBJ1-1; D is unclear. Germline assignment: CDR1 MDHEN and CDR2 SYDVKM. This CDR3 contains 13 residues. Deletions cut 1 base from V and 6 bases from J, with 9 bases between. CDR3 in DNA: TGTGCCAGCAGTTTATCGTCCGAGGCTGAAGCTTTCTTT. Translated: CASSLSSEAEAFF. Filled out from reference TRBV28 and TRBJ1-1, the complete variable domain reads DVKVTQSSRYLVKRTGEKVFLECVQDMDHENMFWYRQDPGLGLRLIYFSYDVKMKEKGDIPEGYSVSREKKERFSLILESASTNQTSMYLCASSLSSEAEAFFGQGTRLTVV.

This clonotype was found many times. This chain joins TRBV7-2 and TRBJ1-5; no clear D gene. Deletions cut 5 bases from V and 0 bases from J, with 11 bases between. CDR1 and CDR2 (germline): SGHTA, FQGNSA. The CDR3 has 15 residues. The CDR3 is CASSRFDNSNQPQHF. For the CDR3, the DNA is TGTGCCAGCAGCCGGTTCGACAATAGCAATCAGCCCCAGCATTTT.

Worth noting for this clonotype: With a much larger clone just one base away, this may be a read error. The chain couples TRBV12-3 or TRBV12-4 to TRBJ2-2, with D perhaps matching TRBD1 (5 bases). The CDR3 covers 17 residues. V lost 6 bases, J lost 6 bases, and 23 bases lay in between. CDR3 DNA: TGTGCCAGCAGCCACCCGATCCGGGTCAGGGCGGCCGGGGAGCTGTTTTTT. Its translation is CASSHPIRVRAAGELFF.

This clonotype was observed many times. This chain connects TRBV12-3 or TRBV12-4 to TRBJ2-7; TRBD2 matches at 7 bases. Trimming at V came to 5 bases and at J to 0 bases, leaving 16 bases not matched to a gene. This CDR3 is 18 amino acids long. The CDR3 nucleotides are TGTGCCAGCAGTCTTTTTTCGCGAGCGGGGTTAAGCTCCTACGAGCAGTACTTC. It is translated as CASSLFSRAGLSSYEQYF.